This T cell receptor (beta chain) was obtained from a study of neurological immune-mediated disorders. This clonotype was recorded many times. Each CDR3 protein gets one entry after TCRdb re-called the 5' RACE reads with MiXCR. The sample carries approximately 50,000 distinct CDR3 sequences, under 13% recorded once. Between the trimmed V and J ends, which lost 7 bases and 10 bases, there was a span of 20 bases. The CDR3 spans 14 residues. Sequencing was carried out using PBMCs. The gene calls are TRBV12-3 or TRBV12-4 and TRBJ2-1; maybe TRBD1 (6 bases). The TCR originated in a man aged 70-80 years with HTLV-1-associated myelopathy (HAM/TSP). CDR3 sequence: CASKTGHYGAEQFF. The CDR3 coding sequence is TGTGCCAGCAAAACGGGACACTATGGGGCCGAGCAGTTCTTC.